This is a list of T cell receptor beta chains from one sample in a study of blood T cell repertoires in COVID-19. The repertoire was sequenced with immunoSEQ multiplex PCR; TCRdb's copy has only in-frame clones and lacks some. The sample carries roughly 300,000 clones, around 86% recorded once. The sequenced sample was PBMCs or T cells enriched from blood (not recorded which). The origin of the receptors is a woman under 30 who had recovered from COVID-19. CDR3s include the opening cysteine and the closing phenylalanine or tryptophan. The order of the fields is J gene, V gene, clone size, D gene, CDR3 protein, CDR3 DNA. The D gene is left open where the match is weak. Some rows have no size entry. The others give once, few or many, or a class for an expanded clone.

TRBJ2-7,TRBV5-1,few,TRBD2,CASNSLRAGGAYEQYF,TGCGCCAGCAACTCCCTTAGGGCGGGAGGGGCCTACGAGCAGTACTTC
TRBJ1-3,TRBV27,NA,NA,CASSLSTLGNTIYF,TGTGCCAGCAGTTTATCTACGCTAGGAAACACCATATATTTT
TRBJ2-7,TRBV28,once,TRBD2,CASSVSGRSSYEQYF,TGTGCCAGCAGTGTCTCCGGGAGGTCCTCCTACGAGCAGTACTTC
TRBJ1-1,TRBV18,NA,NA,CASSPRRDGANTEAFF,TGTGCCAGCTCACCGCGCCGGGATGGAGCCAACACTGAAGCTTTCTTT
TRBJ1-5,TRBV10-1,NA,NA,CASRGSSNQPQHF,TGCGCCAGCAGGGGGAGCAGTAATCAGCCCCAGCATTTT
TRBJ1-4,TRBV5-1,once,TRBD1,CASTWTGANPNEKLFF,TGCGCCAGCACCTGGACAGGAGCCAACCCTAATGAAAAACTGTTTTTT
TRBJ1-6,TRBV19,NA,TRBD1,CASSSTDRGVVNSPLHF,TGTGCCAGTAGTAGTACAGACAGGGGAGTTGTGAATTCACCCCTCCACTTT
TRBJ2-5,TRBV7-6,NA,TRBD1,CASSLEDRALWQETQYF,TGTGCCAGCAGCTTGGAGGACAGGGCGCTGTGGCAAGAGACCCAGTACTTC
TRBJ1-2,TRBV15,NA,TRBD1,CATSRDTGVDRNYGYTF,TGTGCCACCAGCAGAGATACCGGAGTGGACAGGAACTATGGCTACACCTTC
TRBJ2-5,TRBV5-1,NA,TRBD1,CASSSGQKETQYF,TGCGCCAGCAGCTCGGGACAGAAAGAGACCCAGTACTTC
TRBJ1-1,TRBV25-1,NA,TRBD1,CASSGQGVMNTEAFF,TGTGCCAGCAGCGGTCAGGGGGTTATGAACACTGAAGCTTTCTTT
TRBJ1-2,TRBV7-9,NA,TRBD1,CASSQRTGNHGYTF,TGTGCCAGCAGCCAGCGGACAGGGAACCATGGCTACACCTTC
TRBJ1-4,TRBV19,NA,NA,CASRGGGNEKLFF,TGTGCCAGTAGGGGTGGCGGGAACGAAAAACTGTTTTTT
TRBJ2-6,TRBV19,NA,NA,CASTDSSVYLSGANVLTF,TGTGCCAGTACCGACTCTAGCGTTTACCTCTCTGGGGCCAACGTCCTGACTTTC
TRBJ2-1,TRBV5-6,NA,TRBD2,CASSLVGTSGSRNEQFF,TGTGCCAGCAGCTTGGTAGGGACTAGCGGGAGTCGTAATGAGCAGTTCTTC
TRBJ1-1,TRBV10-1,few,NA,CASRGAGTEAFF,TGCGCCAGCAGGGGTGCAGGCACTGAAGCTTTCTTT
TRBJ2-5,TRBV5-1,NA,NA,CASTSPTGGQSEETQYF,TGCGCCAGCACCTCTCCCACGGGGGGACAAAGCGAAGAGACCCAGTACTTC
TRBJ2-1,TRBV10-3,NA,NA,CAISDGQLGGLRGNEQFF,TGTGCCATCAGTGATGGCCAGCTAGGGGGCCTCCGGGGGAATGAGCAGTTCTTC
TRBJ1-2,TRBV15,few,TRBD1,CATSIQTGSQTYGYTF,TGTGCCACCAGCATTCAGACAGGGAGCCAGACTTATGGCTACACCTTC
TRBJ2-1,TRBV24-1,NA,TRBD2,CATSDPGTSGSLYNEQFF,TGTGCCACCAGTGACCCAGGGACTAGCGGGAGTCTCTACAATGAGCAGTTCTTC
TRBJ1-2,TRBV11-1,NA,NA,CASSSLAGAYGYTF,TGTGCCAGCAGCTCCTTGGCGGGCGCCTATGGCTACACCTTC
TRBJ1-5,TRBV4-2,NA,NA,CASSQDYAGNGNQPQHF,TGTGCCAGCAGCCAAGATTATGCAGGGAATGGCAATCAGCCCCAGCATTTT
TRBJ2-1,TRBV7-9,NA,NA,CASSLLSDNEQFF,TGTGCCAGCAGCTTACTCTCGGACAATGAGCAGTTCTTC
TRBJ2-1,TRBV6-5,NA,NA,CASSAGTGVYNEQFF,TGTGCCAGCAGCGCCGGGACTGGAGTCTACAATGAGCAGTTCTTC
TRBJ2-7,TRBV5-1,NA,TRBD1,CASSLPRDRGHLGEQYF,TGCGCCAGCAGCTTGCCCCGGGACAGGGGGCATCTGGGAGAGCAGTACTTC
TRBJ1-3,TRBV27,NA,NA,CASSPEGRGNTIYF,TGTGCCAGCAGTCCCGAGGGCCGTGGCAACACCATATATTTT
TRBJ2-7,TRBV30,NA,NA,CAWSFNHEQYF,TGTGCCTGGAGTTTTAATCACGAGCAGTACTTC
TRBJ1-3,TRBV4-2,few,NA,CASSQVLQGKAGNTIYF,TGTGCCAGCAGCCAAGTCCTGCAGGGGAAGGCTGGAAACACCATATATTTT
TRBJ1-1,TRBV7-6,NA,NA,CASSLGGRDTEAFF,TGTGCCAGCAGCTTAGGGGGGAGGGACACTGAAGCTTTCTTT
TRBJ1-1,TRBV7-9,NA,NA,CASSSDASTETEAFF,TGTGCCAGCAGCTCCGACGCCTCGACTGAAACTGAAGCTTTCTTT
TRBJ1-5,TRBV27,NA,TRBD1,CASVTRDRDGYQPQHF,TGTGCCAGCGTAACCCGGGACAGGGATGGTTATCAGCCCCAGCATTTT
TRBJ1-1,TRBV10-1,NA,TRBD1,CASSESTGEFAFF,TGCGCCAGCAGTGAGTCGACAGGGGAGTTCGCTTTCTTT
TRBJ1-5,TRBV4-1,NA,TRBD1,CASSRQGNNQPQHF,TGCGCCAGCAGCCGACAGGGTAACAATCAGCCCCAGCATTTT
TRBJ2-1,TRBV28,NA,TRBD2,CASRVVREGHDEQFF,TGTGCCAGCAGAGTAGTGCGGGAGGGCCACGATGAGCAGTTCTTC
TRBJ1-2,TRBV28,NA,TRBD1,CASSRTGPGYTF,TGTGCCAGCAGCCGGACAGGGCCTGGCTACACCTTC
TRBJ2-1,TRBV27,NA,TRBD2,CASSPGLASYNEQFF,TGTGCCAGCAGCCCTGGACTAGCGAGTTACAATGAGCAGTTCTTC
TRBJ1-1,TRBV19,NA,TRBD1,CASSTRGTGSSEAFF,TGTGCCAGTAGTACCCGGGGGACAGGGTCTTCTGAAGCTTTCTTT
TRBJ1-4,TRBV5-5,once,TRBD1,CASSSPSGTVNEKLFF,TGTGCCAGCAGTTCCCCTTCCGGGACAGTCAATGAAAAACTGTTTTTT
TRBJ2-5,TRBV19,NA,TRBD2,CASSILLAGGPEQETQYF,TGTGCCAGTAGTATATTACTAGCGGGAGGGCCGGAGCAAGAGACCCAGTACTTC
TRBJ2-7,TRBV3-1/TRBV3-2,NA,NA,CASSQIDRQAQYF,TGTGCCAGCAGCCAGATAGATCGACAGGCGCAGTACTTC
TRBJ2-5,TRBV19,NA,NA,CASQTGGGGETQYF,TGTGCCAGTCAAACAGGAGGGGGCGGGGAGACCCAGTACTTC
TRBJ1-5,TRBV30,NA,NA,CAWSVRGNQPQHF,TGTGCCTGGAGTGTCAGGGGAAATCAGCCCCAGCATTTT
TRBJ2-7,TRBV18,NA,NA,CASSPVPPGDEQYF,TGTGCCAGCTCACCTGTCCCGCCGGGGGACGAGCAGTACTTC
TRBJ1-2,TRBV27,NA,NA,CASRSIGQPKTF,TGTGCCAGCAGATCAATCGGACAGCCTAAAACCTTC
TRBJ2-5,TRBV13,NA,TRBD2,CASSRRGGRETQYF,TGTGCCAGCAGCAGGCGGGGGGGCCGGGAGACCCAGTACTTC
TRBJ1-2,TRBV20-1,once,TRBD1,CSASRIRTGYGYTF,TGCAGTGCTAGTAGAATCAGGACAGGCTATGGCTACACCTTC
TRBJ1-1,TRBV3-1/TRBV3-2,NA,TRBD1,CASSPGTGETEAFF,TGTGCCAGCAGCCCAGGGACAGGGGAGACTGAAGCTTTCTTT